This TCR beta chain was sequenced in a study of T cells in Graves' hyperthyroidism and ophthalmopathy. Study results and limitations: A 13 V-J model separated ophthalmopathy from stable hyperthyroidism.

From RNA transcripts, TCR beta CDR3 regions were amplified. TCR CDR3 underwent first-round RT-PCR with the HTBI primer set. TCRdb redid the calling of the multiplex PCR reads with MiXCR, one entry per CDR3 protein. The sample carries 300,000 to 450,000 distinct CDR3 sequences, 18% recorded once. V gave up 5 bases and J gave up 1 base, with 14 bases separating them. The CDR3 runs 15 residues. From germline, CDR1 is SGHTA and CDR2 FQGNSA. This clonotype was observed at least ten times. Its specificity is unknown. The receptor comes from a man younger than 30 with Graves' ophthalmopathy. The chain combines TRBV7-2 with TRBJ1-1; perhaps TRBD1 as D (5 bases). Sequenced material: blood. CDR3 residues: CASSQRAGQNTEAFF. CDR3 DNA sequence: TGTGCCAGCAGCCAAAGAGCCGGACAGAACACTGAAGCTTTCTTT.